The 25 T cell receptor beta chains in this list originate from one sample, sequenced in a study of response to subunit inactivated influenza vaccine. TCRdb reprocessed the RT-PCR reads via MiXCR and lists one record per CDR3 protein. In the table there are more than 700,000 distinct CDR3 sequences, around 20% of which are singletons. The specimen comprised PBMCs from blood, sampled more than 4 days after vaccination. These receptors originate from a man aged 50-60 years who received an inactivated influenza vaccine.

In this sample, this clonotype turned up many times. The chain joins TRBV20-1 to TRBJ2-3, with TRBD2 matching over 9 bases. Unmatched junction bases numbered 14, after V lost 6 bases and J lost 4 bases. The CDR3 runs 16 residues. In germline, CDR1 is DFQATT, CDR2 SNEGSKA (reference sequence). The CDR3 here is CSAHPGDSGSPDTQYF. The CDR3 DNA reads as TGCAGTGCCCACCCGGGGGATAGCGGGAGCCCAGATACGCAGTATTTT.

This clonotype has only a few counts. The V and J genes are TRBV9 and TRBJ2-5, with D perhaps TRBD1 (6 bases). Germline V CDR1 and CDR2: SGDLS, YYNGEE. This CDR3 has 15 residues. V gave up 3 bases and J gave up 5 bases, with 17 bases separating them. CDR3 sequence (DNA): TGTGCCAGCAGCGACTCGACAGGATCTTGGGAGACCCAGTACTTC. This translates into CASSDSTGSWETQYF. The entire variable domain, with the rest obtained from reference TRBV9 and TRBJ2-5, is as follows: DSGVTQTPKHLITATGQRVTLRCSPRSGDLSVYWYQQSLDQGLQFLIQYYNGEERAKGNILERFSAQQFPDLHSELNLSSLELGDSALYFCASSDSTGSWETQYFGPGTRLLVL.

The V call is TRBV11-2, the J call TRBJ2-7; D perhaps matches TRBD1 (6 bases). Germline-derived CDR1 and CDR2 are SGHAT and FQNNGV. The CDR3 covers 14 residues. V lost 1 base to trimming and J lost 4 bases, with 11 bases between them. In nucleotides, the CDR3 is TGTGCCAGCAGCTTAGCCGCCGGGACATACGAGCAGTACTTC. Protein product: CASSLAAGTYEQYF.

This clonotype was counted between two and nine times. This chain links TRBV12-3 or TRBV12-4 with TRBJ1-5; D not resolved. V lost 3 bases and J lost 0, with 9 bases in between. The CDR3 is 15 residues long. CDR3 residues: CASSFSAISNQPQHF. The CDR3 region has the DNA TGTGCCAGCAGTTTTTCGGCGATTAGCAATCAGCCCCAGCATTTT.

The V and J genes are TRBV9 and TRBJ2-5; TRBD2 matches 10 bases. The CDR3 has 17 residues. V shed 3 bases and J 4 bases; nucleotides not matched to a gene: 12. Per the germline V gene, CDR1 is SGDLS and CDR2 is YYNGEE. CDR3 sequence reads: CASSEGLAPRRPETQYF. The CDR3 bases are TGTGCCAGCAGCGAGGGACTAGCGCCGCGTAGACCAGAGACCCAGTACTTC.

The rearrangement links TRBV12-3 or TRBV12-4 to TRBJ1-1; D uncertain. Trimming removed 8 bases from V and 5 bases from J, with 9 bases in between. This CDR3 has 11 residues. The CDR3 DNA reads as TGTGCCAGCCTTATCAGGACTGAAGCTTTCTTT. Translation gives CASLIRTEAFF.

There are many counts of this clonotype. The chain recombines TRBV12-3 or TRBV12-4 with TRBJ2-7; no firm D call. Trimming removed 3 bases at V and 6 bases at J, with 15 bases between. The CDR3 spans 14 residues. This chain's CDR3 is CASSFGVGRSEQYF. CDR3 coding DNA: TGTGCCAGCAGTTTTGGGGTAGGGCGGAGCGAGCAGTACTTC.

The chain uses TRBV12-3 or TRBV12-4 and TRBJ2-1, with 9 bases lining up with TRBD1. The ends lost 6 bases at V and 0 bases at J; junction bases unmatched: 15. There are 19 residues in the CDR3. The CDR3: CASSVTPTTGGISYNEQFF. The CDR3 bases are TGTGCCAGCAGCGTCACCCCCACGACAGGGGGTATCTCCTACAATGAGCAGTTCTTC.

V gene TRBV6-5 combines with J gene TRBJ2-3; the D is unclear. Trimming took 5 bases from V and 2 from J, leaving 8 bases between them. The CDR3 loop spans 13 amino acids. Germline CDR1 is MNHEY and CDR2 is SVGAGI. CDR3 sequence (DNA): TGTGCCAGCAGTCCTCTAGTCACAGATACGCAGTATTTT. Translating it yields CASSPLVTDTQYF.

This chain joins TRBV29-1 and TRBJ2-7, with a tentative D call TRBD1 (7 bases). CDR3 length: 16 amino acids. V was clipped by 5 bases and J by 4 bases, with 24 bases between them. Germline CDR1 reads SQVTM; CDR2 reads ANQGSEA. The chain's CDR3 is CSVYLRRGQSVYEQYF. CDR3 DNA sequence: TGCAGCGTTTATCTCCGGAGGGGACAGTCGGTATACGAGCAGTACTTC.

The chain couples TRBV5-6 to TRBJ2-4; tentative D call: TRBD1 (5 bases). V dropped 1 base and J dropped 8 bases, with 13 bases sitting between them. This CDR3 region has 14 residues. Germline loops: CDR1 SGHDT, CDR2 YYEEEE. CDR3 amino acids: CASSLFQGRDIQYF. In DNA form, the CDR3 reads TGTGCCAGCAGCTTGTTCCAGGGTCGGGACATTCAGTACTTC. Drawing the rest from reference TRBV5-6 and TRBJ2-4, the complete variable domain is DAGVTQSPTHLIKTRGQQVTLRCSPKSGHDTVSWYQQALGQGPQFIFQYYEEEERQRGNFPDRFSGHQFPNYSSELNVNALLLGDSALYLCASSLFQGRDIQYFGAGTRLSVL.

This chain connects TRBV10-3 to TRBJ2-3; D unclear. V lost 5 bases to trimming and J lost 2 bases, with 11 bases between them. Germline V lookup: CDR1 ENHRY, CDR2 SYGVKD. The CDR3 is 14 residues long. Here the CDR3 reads CAISSTPSTDTQYF. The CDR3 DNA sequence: TGTGCCATCAGTTCGACGCCGTCCACAGATACGCAGTATTTT.

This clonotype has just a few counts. This chain's CDR3 is CASSLVPYNEQFF. The DNA for the CDR3 is TGCGCCAGCAGCTTGGTCCCTTACAATGAGCAGTTCTTC. This chain joins TRBV5-1 and TRBJ2-1; D not resolved. In germline, CDR1 is SGHRS, CDR2 YFSETQ. The CDR3 has 13 amino acids. Trimming cost V 0 bases and J 4 bases, with 5 bases left between them.

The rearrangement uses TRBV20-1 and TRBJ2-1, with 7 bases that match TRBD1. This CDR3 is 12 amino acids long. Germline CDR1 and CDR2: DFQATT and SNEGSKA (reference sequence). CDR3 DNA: TGCAGCCATCCAGGGGGCTACAATGAGCAGTTCTTC. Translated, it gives CSHPGGYNEQFF.

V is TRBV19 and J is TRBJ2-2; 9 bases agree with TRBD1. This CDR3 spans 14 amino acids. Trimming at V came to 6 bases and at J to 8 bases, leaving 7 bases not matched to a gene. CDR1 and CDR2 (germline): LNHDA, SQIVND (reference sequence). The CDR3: CASSPQGAWGELFF. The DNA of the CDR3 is TGTGCCAGTAGCCCACAGGGGGCGTGGGGGGAGCTGTTTTTT.

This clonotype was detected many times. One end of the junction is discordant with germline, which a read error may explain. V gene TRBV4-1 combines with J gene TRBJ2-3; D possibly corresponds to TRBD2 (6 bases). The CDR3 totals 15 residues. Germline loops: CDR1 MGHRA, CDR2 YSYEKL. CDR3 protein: CASSQVGGGTDTQYF. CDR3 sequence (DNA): TGTGCCAGCAGCCAAGTGGGGGGAGGCACAGATACGCAGTATTTT.

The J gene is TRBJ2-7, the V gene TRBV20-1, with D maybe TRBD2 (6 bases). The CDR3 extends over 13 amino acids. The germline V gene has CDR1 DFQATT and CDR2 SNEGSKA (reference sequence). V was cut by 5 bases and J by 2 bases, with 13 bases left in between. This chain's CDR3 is CSAEGLLPYEQYF. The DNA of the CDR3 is TGCAGTGCTGAGGGACTTCTACCCTACGAGCAGTACTTC.

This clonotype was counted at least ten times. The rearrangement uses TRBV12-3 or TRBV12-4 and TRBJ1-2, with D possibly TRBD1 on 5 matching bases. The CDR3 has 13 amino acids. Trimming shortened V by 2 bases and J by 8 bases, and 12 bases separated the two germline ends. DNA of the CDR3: TGTGCCAGCAGTTTAATCCCCAGGGAGGGCTACACCTTC. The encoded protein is CASSLIPREGYTF.

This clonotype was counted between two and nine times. The CDR3 here is CSARPSGSINEQFF. The CDR3 region has the DNA TGCAGTGCTAGGCCTAGCGGGAGCATCAATGAGCAGTTCTTC. The V call is TRBV20-1, the J call TRBJ2-1; 10 bases agree with TRBD2. The CDR3 extends over 14 amino acids. Germline values: CDR1 DFQATT, CDR2 SNEGSKA (reference sequence). Trimming took 3 bases from V and 6 from J; bases not matched to a gene: 5.

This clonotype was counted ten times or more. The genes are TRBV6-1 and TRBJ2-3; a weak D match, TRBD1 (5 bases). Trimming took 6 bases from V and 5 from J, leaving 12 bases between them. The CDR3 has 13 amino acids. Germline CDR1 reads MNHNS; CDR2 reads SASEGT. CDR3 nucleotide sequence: TGTGCCAGCAGGTTCCTTAGGGGAGATACGCAGTATTTT. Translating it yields CASRFLRGDTQYF.

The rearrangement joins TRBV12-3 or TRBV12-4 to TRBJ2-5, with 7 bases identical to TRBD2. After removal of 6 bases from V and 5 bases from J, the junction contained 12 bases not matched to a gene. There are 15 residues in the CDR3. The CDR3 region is CASSQNSAGRETQYF. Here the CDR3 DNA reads TGTGCCAGCAGCCAAAATTCAGCGGGAAGGGAGACCCAGTACTTC.

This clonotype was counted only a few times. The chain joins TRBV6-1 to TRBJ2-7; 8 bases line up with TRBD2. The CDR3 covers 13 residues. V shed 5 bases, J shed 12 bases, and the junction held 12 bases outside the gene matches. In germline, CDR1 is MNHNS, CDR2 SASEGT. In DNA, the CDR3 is TGTGCCAGCAGTCGCCTAGCGGGTGGCGGGTCGTACTTC. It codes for CASSRLAGGGSYF.

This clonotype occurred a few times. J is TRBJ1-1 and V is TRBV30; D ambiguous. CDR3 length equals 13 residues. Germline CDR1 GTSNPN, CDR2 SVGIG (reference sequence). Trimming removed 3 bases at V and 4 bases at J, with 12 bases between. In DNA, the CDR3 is TGTGCCTGGAGCCGGACCTTGGGCACTGAAGCTTTCTTT. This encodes CAWSRTLGTEAFF.

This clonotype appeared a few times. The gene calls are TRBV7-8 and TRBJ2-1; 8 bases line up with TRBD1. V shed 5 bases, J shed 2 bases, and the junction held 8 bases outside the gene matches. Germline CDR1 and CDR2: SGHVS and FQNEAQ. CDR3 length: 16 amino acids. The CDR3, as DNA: TGTGCCAGCAGCCACGGACAGGGTTCGACCTACAATGAGCAGTTCTTC. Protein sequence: CASSHGQGSTYNEQFF.

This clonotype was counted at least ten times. The CDR3 is CASSSPSGGRRETQYF. DNA of the CDR3: TGCGCCAGCAGCTCCCCTTCGGGGGGGCGCAGGGAGACCCAGTACTTC. The chain joins TRBV5-1 to TRBJ2-5, with 8 bases matching TRBD2. Germline V gene sequence: CDR1 SGHRS, CDR2 YFSETQ. The CDR3 has 16 amino acids. V shed 3 bases, J shed 5 bases, and the junction held 12 bases outside the gene matches.